The rows below give T cell receptor beta chains drawn from one sample of a study of blood T cells in healthy people across ages. TCRdb analysed the 5' RACE reads with MiXCR anew, one entry per CDR3 protein. The table includes about 620,000 distinct CDR3 sequences, approximately 21% detected once. The sample was blood. Source of these receptors: a man between 70 and 80 years old in good health. Both conserved end residues are part of each CDR3. D genes are given only for firm matches. Size is stated for part of the rows, as once, few or many counts, or as a class when the clone is expanded.

D gene,CDR3 length,clone size,V gene,J gene,CDR3 DNA,CDR3 protein
.,12,.,TRBV3-1,TRBJ2-1,TGTGCCAGCAGCTTTTGGGGCCCCGAGCAGTTCTTC,CASSFWGPEQFF
.,16,.,TRBV20-1,TRBJ2-7,TGCAGTGCTAGAGTGTCTGGAAGCGGGCCCGCCTACGAGCAGTACTTC,CSARVSGSGPAYEQYF
TRBD2,16,few,TRBV6-5,TRBJ2-1,TGTGCCAGCAGTTACTCTGGCGGGAGACCTTACAATGAGCAGTTCTTC,CASSYSGGRPYNEQFF
TRBD1,15,.,TRBV19,TRBJ1-4,TGTGCCAGTACCAAAGGGACAGGAGGAAATGAAAAACTGTTTTTT,CASTKGTGGNEKLFF
.,13,many,TRBV27,TRBJ2-7,TGTGCCAGCAGTTTAAAAGAAACCTACGAGCAGTACTTC,CASSLKETYEQYF
.,13,.,TRBV5-1,TRBJ2-1,TGCGCCAGCAGCTTGGAACCTTACAATGAGCAGTTCTTC,CASSLEPYNEQFF
TRBD2,19,few,TRBV4-2,TRBJ2-7,TGTGCCAGCAGCCAAGTGAGAGGGACTAGCGGGAGCCTTGCCTACGAGCAGTACTTC,CASSQVRGTSGSLAYEQYF
.,14,few,TRBV5-6,TRBJ1-2,TGTGCCAGCAGCTTTCGCAGGGGAGACTATGGCTACACCTTC,CASSFRRGDYGYTF
TRBD2,14,few,TRBV20-1,TRBJ2-1,TGCAGTGCTACGCGGGAGGGTCTTAGGAATGAGCAGTTCTTC,CSATREGLRNEQFF
.,11,few,TRBV6-1,TRBJ2-1,TGTGCCAGCAGCCAGACCCAAGAGCAGTTCTTC,CASSQTQEQFF
.,15,.,TRBV24-1,TRBJ2-2,TGTGCCACCAGTCTCGGACAGTTGAACACCGGGGAGCTGTTTTTT,CATSLGQLNTGELFF
TRBD1,15,few,TRBV24-1,TRBJ2-3,TGTGCCACCAGTGATCGCAGGGGGCGGGCAGATACGCAGTATTTT,CATSDRRGRADTQYF
.,14,few,TRBV29-1,TRBJ2-2,TGCAGCGTTGGGGGCAGGGGGAGGACCGGGGAGCTGTTTTTT,CSVGGRGRTGELFF
TRBD2,15,many,TRBV7-3,TRBJ2-5,TGTGCCAGCAGCTCCGGACTAGCGGGAGGAAAGACCCAGTACTTC,CASSSGLAGGKTQYF
.,15,.,TRBV14,TRBJ1-1,TGTGCCAGCAGCCAAGATAAGGGCTGGTACACTGAAGCTTTCTTT,CASSQDKGWYTEAFF
.,14,few,TRBV20-1,TRBJ2-7,TGCAGTGCTAGAGAAATGGACGTAGCCTACGAGCAGTACTTC,CSAREMDVAYEQYF
.,13,many,TRBV12-3/TRBV12-4,TRBJ2-7,TGTGCCACCTCAGTTTCCCCAGGCTACGAGCAGTACTTC,CATSVSPGYEQYF
.,14,many,TRBV5-1,TRBJ2-1,TGCGCCAGCAGCTTGGGAAGGGACTACAATGAGCAGTTCTTC,CASSLGRDYNEQFF
.,13,.,TRBV28,TRBJ1-2,TGTGCCAGCACCCTAGGGGGTAACTATGGCTACACCTTC,CASTLGGNYGYTF
.,12,few,TRBV6-2/TRBV6-3,TRBJ1-2,TGTGCCAGCAGCGGACGGAACTATGGCTACACCTTC,CASSGRNYGYTF
TRBD1,15,.,TRBV7-3,TRBJ2-2,TGTGCCAGCAGCTTAAGACAGGGGGCCGCCGGGGAGCTGTTTTTT,CASSLRQGAAGELFF
TRBD1,14,.,TRBV20-1,TRBJ1-2,TGCAGTGCTTACGCAGGGGGCGCGGGCTATGGCTACACCTTC,CSAYAGGAGYGYTF
.,13,.,TRBV2,TRBJ2-7,TGTGTCAGCAGTGATTCCCCCAGCTACGAGCAGTACTTC,CVSSDSPSYEQYF
TRBD1,15,many,TRBV6-5,TRBJ1-4,TGTGCCAGCAGTTACGGGACAGAGCTTAATGAAAAACTGTTTTTT,CASSYGTELNEKLFF
TRBD2,15,.,TRBV18,TRBJ2-7,TGTGCCAGCTCACCAGGCCTAGCGGGAGAGAACGAGCAGTACTTC,CASSPGLAGENEQYF
TRBD2,14,.,TRBV20-1,TRBJ2-1,TGCAGCCCAACCGGGACTAGCGTTGCAGGTGAGCAGTTCTTC,CSPTGTSVAGEQFF
.,15,.,TRBV3-1,TRBJ1-1,TGTGCCAGCAGCACAAGATCCGGGGGTACCACTGAAGCTTTCTTT,CASSTRSGGTTEAFF
TRBD2,18,few,TRBV4-3,TRBJ2-1,TGCGCCAGCAGCCAAGAACCTCCGGGACTAGGGTCCTACAATGAGCAGTTCTTC,CASSQEPPGLGSYNEQFF
TRBD2,21,.,TRBV7-8,TRBJ2-3,TGTGCCAGCAGCCAATATATGGGGCTAGCGGGGAGATACTTTAGCACAGATACGCAGTATTTT,CASSQYMGLAGRYFSTDTQYF
TRBD1,14,few,TRBV6-5,TRBJ1-2,TGTGCCAGCAGTTACTTTGGACAGGGGTTTGGCTACACCTTC,CASSYFGQGFGYTF